A single sample is the source of the 7 T cell receptor beta chains below, sequenced in a study of T cell clonality in common variable immunodeficiency. Measured with immunoSEQ multiplex PCR; TCRdb has only the in-frame clones, and not every one. The sample was found to contain about 52,000 clones, and every one recurs. Sequencing input: peripheral blood mononuclear cells. Receptors originate from a person between 18 and 70 years old in good health.

This clone was counted ten times or more. The sequence runs out 3 residues before the end of the CDR3; the remainder is reconstructed from the germline J gene. The rearrangement links TRBV7-2 to TRBJ2-3; TRBD2 matches 7 bases. With V trimmed by 4 bases and J by 6 bases, 7 bases remained unmatched. Germline CDR1 is SGHTA and CDR2 is FQGNSA. This CDR3 region has 14 residues. The CDR3 DNA, read in part, is TGTGCCAGCAGCTGGGACTACTCAAGGGATACG. As protein: CASSWDYSRDT. The CDR3, in full, reads CASSWDYSRDTQYF.

This clone has more than one count but fewer than ten. The DNA read from the CDR3 is TGTGCCAGTAGCTGGAGCGTCGCTGAAAAG. It encodes CASSWSVAEK. The whole CDR3 protein reads CASSWSVAEKLFF. The rearrangement links TRBV19 to TRBJ2-2; D gene unclear. The read comes to an end 3 residues before the CDR3 does, leaving the germline J gene to fill in the end. CDR1 and CDR2 (germline): LNHDA, SQIVND (reference sequence). The CDR3 totals 13 residues.

This clone was recorded many times. The read terminates 3 residues before the CDR3 end, so the remaining end is supplied by the germline J gene. V gene TRBV30 combines with J gene TRBJ2-6; D may be TRBD1 or TRBD2 (5 bases each). Germline CDR1 is GTSNPN and CDR2 is SVGIG (reference sequence). V lost 5 bases and J lost 0, with 17 bases in between. The CDR3 contains 17 residues. The DNA read from the CDR3 is TGTGCCTGGGGCAGACGAGGGGTTAGCTCTGGGGCCAACGTC. Protein sequence: CAWGRRGVSSGANV. The complete CDR3 protein is CAWGRRGVSSGANVLTF.

There are many counts of this clone. The sequence runs out 3 residues before the end of the CDR3; the remainder is reconstructed from the germline J gene. The chain has TRBV30 and TRBJ1-3, with D possibly matching TRBD1 (6 bases). The CDR3 spans 13 residues. The germline gives CDR1 GTSNPN, CDR2 SVGIG (reference sequence). V was cut by 2 bases and J by 4 bases, with 9 bases left in between. The part of the CDR3 DNA that was read is TGTGCCTGGAGTCCAAGGGGGGGAAACACC. Translated, it gives CAWSPRGGNT. The CDR3 reads in full as CAWSPRGGNTIYF.

There are many counts of this clone. The CDR3 goes on 3 residues after the read ends, and that part is filled in from the germline J gene. The gene calls are TRBV12-3 or TRBV12-4 and TRBJ2-7, with 8 bases fitting TRBD1. With V trimmed by 4 bases and J by 2 bases, 7 bases remained unmatched. The CDR3 extends over 15 amino acids. This CDR3 reads CASSSRQGRTYEQYF. The sequenced part of the CDR3 DNA is TGTGCCAGCAGTTCCCGACAGGGGCGCACCTACGAG.

In this sample, this clone turned up many times. The sequenced fragment ends 3 residues before the CDR3 boundary, so the rest is inferred from the germline J gene. The chain employs TRBV5-1 and TRBJ2-1; 13 bases fit TRBD2. The CDR3 contains 15 residues. V lost 3 bases, J lost 9 bases, and 6 bases stayed unmatched. Germline V gives CDR1 SGHRS, CDR2 YFSETQ. CDR3 DNA, as far as it was read: TGCGCCAGCAGCTGGGGGACTAGCGGGATGGGTGAG. Translating it yields CASSWGTSGMGE. In full, the CDR3 is CASSWGTSGMGEQFF.

This clone was counted only a few times. With the read ending 3 residues before the CDR3 end, the germline J gene is used to fill in that end. The J gene is TRBJ2-7, the V gene TRBV7-9; the D is unclear. V dropped 3 bases and J dropped 5 bases, with 11 bases sitting between them. Germline-derived CDR1 and CDR2 are SEHNR and FQNEAQ (reference sequence). The CDR3 contains 13 residues. CDR3 bases read: TGTGCCAGCAGCTTCCCCCCGGTCCACGAG. It is translated as CASSFPPVHE. From start to end, the CDR3 is CASSFPPVHEQYF. The full variable domain, its missing parts supplied by reference TRBV7-9 and TRBJ2-7, is DTGVSQNPRHKITKRGQNVTFRCDPISEHNRLYWYRQTLGQGPEFLTYFQNEAQLEKSRLLSDRFSAERPKGSFSTLEIQRTEQGDSAMYLCASSFPPVHEQYFGPGTRLTVT.